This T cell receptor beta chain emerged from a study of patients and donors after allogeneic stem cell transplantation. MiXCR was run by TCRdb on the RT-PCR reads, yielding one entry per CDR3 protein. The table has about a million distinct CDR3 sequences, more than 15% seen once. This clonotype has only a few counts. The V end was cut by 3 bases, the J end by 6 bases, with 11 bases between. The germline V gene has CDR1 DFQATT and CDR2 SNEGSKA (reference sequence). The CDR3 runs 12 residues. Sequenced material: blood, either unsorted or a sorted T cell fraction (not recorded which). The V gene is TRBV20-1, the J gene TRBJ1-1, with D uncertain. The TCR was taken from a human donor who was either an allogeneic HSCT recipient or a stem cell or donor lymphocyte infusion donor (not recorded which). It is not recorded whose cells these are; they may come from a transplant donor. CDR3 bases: TGCAGTGCTAGGATGGGGAGGTCTGAAGCTTTCTTT. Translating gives CSARMGRSEAFF.